Listed below are T cell receptor beta chains from one sample, sequenced in a study of cytomegalovirus exposure and HLA in healthy donors. Libraries were prepared by immunoSEQ multiplex PCR; TCRdb keeps only in-frame clonotypes and omits some of them. The table has about 160,000 clones, around four fifths seen once. The specimen sequenced was PBMCs. The receptor source for this set is a woman in her 30s in good health and CMV-seronegative. Each CDR3 is given with its conserved first and last residue. The order of the fields is V gene, clone size, CDR3 length, J gene, D gene, CDR3 DNA, CDR3 protein. The D gene is left open where the match is weak. Size values are once, few and many counts, or a class for expanded clones, and some rows have none.

TRBV5-1,.,16,TRBJ2-3,TRBD1,TGCGCCAGCAGCTCTAGGGACAGTCGTGTTACAGATACGCAGTATTTT,CASSSRDSRVTDTQYF
TRBV2,.,16,TRBJ2-3,.,TGTGCTCTCCGGGGTCCAAACCGGTCTAGCACAGATACGCAGTATTTT,CALRGPNRSSTDTQYF
TRBV14,.,14,TRBJ2-1,.,TGTGCCAGCAGCCAAGTTTGGCTAGCGAATGAGCAGTTCTTC,CASSQVWLANEQFF
TRBV5-4,.,15,TRBJ1-3,.,TGTGCCAGCAGCTTAACAGGGAAGGGTGGAAACACCATATATTTT,CASSLTGKGGNTIYF
TRBV9,.,15,TRBJ2-1,.,TGTGCCAGCAGCGTTTCACAGGGCGGCTACAATGAGCAGTTCTTC,CASSVSQGGYNEQFF
TRBV13,.,16,TRBJ2-7,.,TGTGCCAGCAGCCCCGCGGCACAGGCCCACACCTACGAGCAGTACTTC,CASSPAAQAHTYEQYF
TRBV12-1,.,13,TRBJ1-1,.,TGTGCCAGCAGCACTGGGGGGGGCACTGAAGCTTTCTTT,CASSTGGGTEAFF
TRBV19,.,16,TRBJ1-5,TRBD1,TGTGCCAGTAGTACCCCGGCTGACAGGGGAAATCAGCCCCAGCATTTT,CASSTPADRGNQPQHF
TRBV5-5,once,16,TRBJ1-4,TRBD1,TGTGCCAGCAGCTTGCGACAGGGGAGGACTAATGAAAAACTGTTTTTT,CASSLRQGRTNEKLFF
TRBV2,.,20,TRBJ2-4,.,TGTGCCAGCAGTGGCAGGCTTTGGAGCGGGTCCTCCAAGTACCAAAACATTCAGTACTTC,CASSGRLWSGSSKYQNIQYF
TRBV30,.,14,TRBJ1-6,TRBD1,TGTGCCTGGAGTCCCGGACAGGCCTATTCACCCCTCCACTTT,CAWSPGQAYSPLHF
TRBV29-1,.,14,TRBJ1-2,.,TGCAGCGTTGAAGATTCTTGGCAGGGCGATGGCTACACCTTC,CSVEDSWQGDGYTF
TRBV27,.,13,TRBJ2-3,.,TGTGCCAGCAGTTTTGAGGGACAAGGGACGCAGTATTTT,CASSFEGQGTQYF
TRBV18,.,14,TRBJ1-5,.,TGTGCCAGCTCATTGGCGGATAGCAATCAGCCCCAGCATTTT,CASSLADSNQPQHF
TRBV2,.,14,TRBJ1-6,TRBD1,TGTGCCACCGGACAGGGGGCGGGTAATTCACCCCTCCACTTT,CATGQGAGNSPLHF
TRBV6-1,.,14,TRBJ1-1,.,TGTGCCAGCAGTGGCGGCCCCCGAGGGACTGAAGCTTTCTTT,CASSGGPRGTEAFF
TRBV13,few,16,TRBJ1-6,.,TGTGCCAGCAGCTTAGGTACCGGGAACTATAATTCACCCCTCCACTTT,CASSLGTGNYNSPLHF
TRBV27,once,16,TRBJ1-6,.,TGTGCCAGCAGGAAAGAGGACACCCCTGGGAATTCACCCCTCCACTTT,CASRKEDTPGNSPLHF
TRBV7-9,.,12,TRBJ1-1,.,TGTGCCAGCAGACCCGACAGAACTGAAGCTTTCTTT,CASRPDRTEAFF
TRBV6-6,.,16,TRBJ1-5,TRBD1,TGTGCCAGCAGTGCAGAGAGGGGGCTGTGGGGGGAGCCCCAGCATTTT,CASSAERGLWGEPQHF
TRBV29-1,.,13,TRBJ2-1,TRBD2,TGCAGTGCCGAGCGGGGGCACTACAATGAGCAGTTCTTC,CSAERGHYNEQFF
TRBV9,.,15,TRBJ1-1,.,TGTGCCAGCAGCGTTAGAGCTCTGGAGGGCACTGAAGCTTTCTTT,CASSVRALEGTEAFF
TRBV7-9,.,16,TRBJ2-2,TRBD1,TGTTCCAGCAGCCCCCCAAGACAGGGGGGGGCCGGGGAGCTGTTTTTT,CSSSPPRQGGAGELFF
TRBV7-9,few,14,TRBJ1-6,TRBD1,TGTGCCAGCACCGCGGGACAGGTGGGGTCACCCCTCCACTTT,CASTAGQVGSPLHF
TRBV18,.,14,TRBJ1-2,TRBD1,TGTGCCAGCTCACAACGACAGGGGGACGATGGCTACACCTTC,CASSQRQGDDGYTF
TRBV5-4,.,15,TRBJ2-3,TRBD1,TGTGCCAGCAGCTTCACAGGGGGCGCGAAAGATACGCAGTATTTT,CASSFTGGAKDTQYF
TRBV27,.,15,TRBJ1-2,.,TGTGCCAGCAGTCTGGGGCAGGGGATATGGTATGGCTACACCTTC,CASSLGQGIWYGYTF
TRBV6-1,.,14,TRBJ1-6,.,TGTGCCAGCAGTGAAACCGAGGGAAGGTCACCCCTCCACTTT,CASSETEGRSPLHF
TRBV5-1,.,14,TRBJ2-3,.,TGCGCCAGCAGCTTGGCCCCGGGGGCAGATACGCAGTATTTT,CASSLAPGADTQYF
TRBV14,.,14,TRBJ1-2,TRBD1,TGTGCCAGCAGCCGCAGGGGACAGGATTTCGGCTACACCTTC,CASSRRGQDFGYTF
TRBV5-1,.,14,TRBJ1-5,TRBD1,TGCGCCAGCAGCTTGGAGGGGGCCGGTCAGCCCCAGCATTTT,CASSLEGAGQPQHF
TRBV5-1,.,16,TRBJ1-6,TRBD1,TGCGCCAGCAGCTCCGGACAGGGCAGCTATAATTCACCCCTCCACTTT,CASSSGQGSYNSPLHF
TRBV7-6,.,13,TRBJ1-1,.,TGTGCCAGCAGCTTAGATCAGAACACTGAAGCTTTCTTT,CASSLDQNTEAFF